Described below is a single T cell receptor beta chain sequence and its context. These data belong to a study of blood T cell repertoires in COVID-19. For the study at large: Whether acute or convalescent, the COVID-19 samples came from the United States, Italy and Spain. PBMCs, B-cell-depleted T cells, or T cells provided the cDNA or gDNA that made up the material.

In the source study's methods: Reference gene primer amplification in the assay estimated nucleated cell counts. Assay: immunoSEQ multiplex PCR; the TCRdb copy retains only in-frame clones and omits some. V and J calls and clone size are those listed in that table; D and trimming were worked out from the DNA. The repertoire holds 75,000 to 100,000 clones, roughly four fifths seen once, with 20% to 25% in the top ten. The V end was cut by 2 bases, the J end by 5 bases, with 9 bases between. Looked up from germline, CDR1 is LGHNA and CDR2 is YNFKEQ. The CDR3 is 13 amino acids. This rearrangement joins TRBV4-2 to TRBJ1-1; possibly TRBD1 for D (5 bases). The material sequenced was peripheral blood. This clonotype was sampled from a human donor in a cohort sampled during active COVID-19. The CDR3 DNA is TGTGCCAGCAGCCAAATGGGGGGGACTGAAGCTTTCTTT. Encoded protein: CASSQMGGTEAFF.